This entry describes one T cell receptor beta chain. Its target is unknown. This record belongs to a study of monozygotic twins with inflammatory bowel disease. No DNA is given; TCRdb re-called the 5' RACE reads and lists each CDR3 protein once. In all, the sample yields some 83,000 distinct CDR3 sequences. Donors gave under 3 ml of blood apiece. The CDR3 has 15 residues. Germline V gives CDR1 MNHEY, CDR2 SMNVEV (reference sequence). Findings of the study overall: On the inverse Simpson index, IBD patients scored lower for TCRbeta diversity than healthy co-twins.

This clonotype originated in a human donor with ulcerative colitis or Crohn's disease, or a healthy co-twin of an affected twin (not recorded which). V gene TRBV27 combines with J gene TRBJ1-4. Sequencing was done on a sample of blood. The CDR3 loop is CASSLGGPPNEKLFF.